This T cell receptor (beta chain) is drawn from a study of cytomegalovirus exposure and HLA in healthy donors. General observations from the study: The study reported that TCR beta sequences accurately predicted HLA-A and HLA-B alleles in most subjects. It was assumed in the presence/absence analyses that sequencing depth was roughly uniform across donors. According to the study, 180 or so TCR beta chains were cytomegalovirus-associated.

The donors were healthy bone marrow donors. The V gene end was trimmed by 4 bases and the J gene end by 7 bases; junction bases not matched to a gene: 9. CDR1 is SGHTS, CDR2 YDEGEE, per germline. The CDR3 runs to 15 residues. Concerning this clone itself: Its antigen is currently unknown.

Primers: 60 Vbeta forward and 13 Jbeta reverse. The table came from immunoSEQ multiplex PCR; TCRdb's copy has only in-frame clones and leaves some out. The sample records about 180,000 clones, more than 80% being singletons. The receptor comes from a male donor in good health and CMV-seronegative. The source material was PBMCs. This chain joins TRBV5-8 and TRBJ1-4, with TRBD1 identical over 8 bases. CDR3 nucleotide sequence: TGTGCCAGCAGCCAGAGGACAGGGCCGGGTGAAAAACTGTTTTTT. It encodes CASSQRTGPGEKLFF.